This record concerns one T cell receptor beta chain sequence. TCRdb keeps only in-frame clones here, not all; method: immunoSEQ multiplex PCR. The sample has 85,000 to 95,000 clones; approximately 92% are singletons. The sample is drawn from a study of OX40 agonist ivuxolimab in advanced cancers. Study information: Cancers in dose escalation were hepatocellular, melanoma, renal cell and head and neck.

The germline V and J ends were trimmed by 4 bases and 5 bases, with 15 bases remaining between them. Looked up from germline, CDR1 is SGHRS and CDR2 is YFSETQ. The length of the CDR3 is 14 residues. Blood sampling took place at baseline, cycle 4 day 1, and cycle 7 day 1. The chain joins TRBV5-1 to TRBJ1-1; D perhaps matches TRBD1 (6 bases). This receptor was identified in an adult with an advanced solid tumor such as melanoma, head and neck, liver or kidney cancer. Here the sequenced sample was CD4+ or CD8+ T cells sorted from blood, taken in a trial of the OX40 agonist ivuxolimab. CDR3 sequence (DNA): TGCGCCAGCAGCCCGGGACAATTGACTACTGAAGCTTTCTTT. Amino acids: CASSPGQLTTEAFF. The full variable domain, in which reference TRBV5-1 and TRBJ1-1 provide the parts outside the CDR3, is KAGVTQTPRYLIKTRGQQVTLSCSPISGHRSVSWYQQTPGQGLQFLFEYFSETQRNKGNFPGRFSGRQFSNSRSEMNVSTLELGDSALYLCASSPGQLTTEAFFGQGTRLTVV.